This TCR beta chain was profiled in a study of cytomegalovirus exposure and HLA in healthy donors. Study-level findings and limits: When analyzed later, a missense DCLRE1C variant was found to be linked to TCR beta V- and J-gene trimming.

Trimming took off 7 bases at V and 5 bases at J, with 17 bases between the two ends. The CDR3 runs to 15 residues. Germline CDR1 reads LNHDA; CDR2 reads SQIVND (reference sequence). 13 Jbeta primers and 60 Vbeta primers were used for the PCR. Clones were read by immunoSEQ multiplex PCR, and TCRdb kept only the in-frame ones, dropping some. Among roughly 74,000 clones listed, around 79% were seen once. Turning to this clone: The antigen is not known.

The chain recombines TRBV19 with TRBJ2-2; D perhaps matches TRBD1 (6 bases). The sequence came from a man in his forties in good health and CMV-seronegative. Sequenced material: PBMCs. DNA for the CDR3: TGTGCCAGTACGGGTGGGACAAGTGCGACCGGGGAGCTGTTTTTT. As protein: CASTGGTSATGELFF. Combining the CDR3 with reference TRBV19 and TRBJ2-2 gives the whole variable domain DGGITQSPKYLFRKEGQNVTLSCEQNLNHDAMYWYRQDPGQGLRLIYYSQIVNDFQKGDIAEGYSVSREKKESFPLTVTSAQKNPTAFYLCASTGGTSATGELFFGEGSRLTVL.